Presented here are 8 T cell receptor beta chains from one specimen sequenced in a study of T cell responses to AZD1222 COVID-19 vaccine. Sequenced by immunoSEQ multiplex PCR; TCRdb stores in-frame clones only, minus some. Here the sample spans some 99,000 clones, approximately 90% being singletons. The sequencing here drew on peripheral blood, taken on day 0 of AZD1222 vaccination. The receptors shown here come from an adult in good health.

V gene TRBV7-6 combines with J gene TRBJ1-5; a weak D match, TRBD1 (6 bases). The V and J ends lost 6 bases and 1 base respectively, with 13 bases between them. Germline V gives CDR1 SGHVS, CDR2 FNYEAQ. This CDR3 comprises 15 residues. The DNA for the CDR3 is TGTGCCAGCAGGGTGACGGGGGCGAGCAATCAGCCCCAGCATTTT. The encoded protein is CASRVTGASNQPQHF.

The chain couples TRBV7-8 to TRBJ2-3, with 12 nucleotides matching TRBD2. This CDR3 contains 16 residues. The V and J ends lost 5 bases and 3 bases, in that order; junction bases with no gene match: 6. Germline CDR1 and CDR2: SGHVS and FQNEAQ. DNA of the CDR3: TGTGCCAGCAGCGGCCGACTAGCGGGGGAGACAGATACGCAGTATTTT. Its translation: CASSGRLAGETDTQYF.

V is TRBV9 and J is TRBJ1-1; D is unclear. The V end was cut by 0 bases, the J end by 3 bases, with 9 bases between. The V gene's germline CDR1 is SGDLS and CDR2 YYNGEE. The CDR3 runs to 14 residues. As DNA, the CDR3 is TGTGCCAGCAGCGTAGATCCGGGCGACACTGAAGCTTTCTTT. It yields the protein CASSVDPGDTEAFF.

V and J are TRBV5-1 and TRBJ2-7, with D uncertain. V lost 4 bases, J lost 0 bases, and 17 bases lay in between. The CDR3 totals 16 residues. Germline V gene data show CDR1 as SGHRS and CDR2 as YFSETQ. CDR3 nucleotide sequence: TGCGCCAGCAGCACAACACAAAAGCAGGTCTCCTACGAGCAGTACTTC. It codes for CASSTTQKQVSYEQYF.

The V call is TRBV5-1, the J call TRBJ2-5; TRBD2 matches at 9 bases. The J segment lost 5 bases and the V segment lost 0 bases, leaving 8 bases of the junction unmatched. This CDR3 is 16 amino acids long. CDR1 SGHRS and CDR2 YFSETQ come from the germline V gene. The DNA of the CDR3 is TGCGCCAGCAGCTTGGAAGGTAGCGGGGGTAGGGAGACCCAGTACTTC. This encodes CASSLEGSGGRETQYF. The entire variable domain, with the rest obtained from reference TRBV5-1 and TRBJ2-5, is as follows: KAGVTQTPRYLIKTRGQQVTLSCSPISGHRSVSWYQQTPGQGLQFLFEYFSETQRNKGNFPGRFSGRQFSNSRSEMNVSTLELGDSALYLCASSLEGSGGRETQYFGPGTRLLVL.

The V call is TRBV6-5, the J call TRBJ2-7; TRBD1 aligns across 9 bases. From germline, CDR1 is MNHEY and CDR2 SVGAGI. After removal of 6 bases from V and 7 bases from J, the junction contained 7 bases not matched to a gene. The length of the CDR3 is 13 residues. CDR3 sequence: CASRGDREREQYV. CDR3 coding DNA: TGTGCCAGCAGGGGGGACAGGGAGCGGGAGCAGTACGTC.

This clone was seen once. The V call is TRBV15, the J call TRBJ1-1; a weak D match, TRBD1 (6 bases). CDR1 and CDR2 from the germline V gene are LNHNV and YYDKDF (reference sequence). CDR3 length equals 13 residues. Trimming cost V 3 bases and J 1 base, with 6 bases left between them. The CDR3: CATSRTGNTEAFF. The DNA of the CDR3 is TGTGCCACCAGCAGGACAGGGAACACTGAAGCTTTCTTT.

The chain couples TRBV6-4 to TRBJ1-2; TRBD1 might be the D (6 bases). The CDR3 sequence is 13 residues long. Trimming took off 8 bases at V and 2 bases at J, with 12 bases between the two ends. Germline V gene lookup returns CDR1 MRHNA and CDR2 SNTAGT. The CDR3 protein is CASSTGINYGYTF. The DNA of the CDR3 is TGTGCCAGCTCAACAGGGATAAACTATGGCTACACCTTC.